This entry features one T cell receptor beta chain sequence. V lost 1 base and J 7 bases, leaving 7 bases between the germline ends. CDR3 size: 13 residues. Germline values: CDR1 MGHRA, CDR2 YSYEKL. These data come from a study of untreated major depressive disorder. Sequencing was performed with immunoSEQ multiplex PCR; in TCRdb, only in-frame clones are kept and a portion is missing. The sample consists of about 21,000 clones, roughly 93% of them appearing once. Sequencing used CD4+ T cells from PBMCs. The chain has TRBV4-1 and TRBJ1-4, with no clear D. The TCR comes from a man under 40 in good health. The CDR3 protein is CASSQGPIEKLFF. CDR3 sequence (DNA): TGCGCCAGCAGCCAAGGACCTATTGAAAAACTGTTTTTT.